This is a list of T cell receptor beta chains from one sample in a study of blood T cell repertoires in COVID-19. Produced via immunoSEQ multiplex PCR; TCRdb's table is partial and in-frame only. The sample contains tens of thousands of clones, around 90% of which appear only once. The specimen sequenced was peripheral blood. The receptors come from a man aged 55 to 70 with COVID-19, enrolled during active disease. CDR3s include the opening cysteine and the closing phenylalanine or tryptophan. A D gene is named only where the DNA matches it firmly. Some rows have no size entry. The others give once, few or many, or a class for an expanded clone.

v_call,j_call,d_call,clone_size,cdr3_aa,cdr3_nt
TRBV6-2/TRBV6-3,TRBJ1-1,NA,NA,CASSPADRGTEAFF,TGTGCCAGCAGCCCCGCGGACCGAGGGACTGAAGCTTTCTTT
TRBV7-2,TRBJ2-2,NA,NA,CASSSVGAGELFF,TGTGCCAGCAGCTCAGTAGGGGCCGGGGAGCTGTTTTTT
TRBV4-1,TRBJ1-2,TRBD1,NA,CASSQDGDRATLFGYTF,TGCGCCAGCAGCCAAGACGGGGACAGGGCTACTCTATTTGGCTACACCTTC
TRBV30,TRBJ2-3,NA,NA,CAWSLGSIDTQYF,TGTGCCTGGAGCCTAGGGAGTATAGATACGCAGTATTTT
TRBV3-1/TRBV3-2,TRBJ2-7,NA,once,CASSQEVGSEQYF,TGTGCCAGCAGCCAAGAAGTGGGCAGCGAGCAGTACTTC
TRBV13,TRBJ2-7,NA,NA,CASRKGGTAAYEQYF,TGTGCCAGCAGAAAAGGAGGGACAGCGGCCTACGAGCAGTACTTC
TRBV6-5,TRBJ1-2,NA,NA,CASSYQGPPTDGYTF,TGTGCCAGCAGTTACCAGGGGCCCCCTACTGATGGCTACACCTTC
TRBV18,TRBJ2-3,TRBD1,once,CASSPSGQGSDTQYF,TGTGCCAGCTCACCATCGGGACAGGGCTCAGATACGCAGTATTTT
TRBV2,TRBJ1-3,NA,NA,CASSEAAGAGNTIYF,TGTGCCAGCAGTGAAGCAGCAGGGGCGGGAAACACCATATATTTT
TRBV10-3,TRBJ1-5,NA,NA,CAISTTGWGQPQHF,TGTGCCATCAGCACCACAGGGTGGGGTCAGCCCCAGCATTTT
TRBV27,TRBJ2-1,TRBD1,NA,CASSSPDRGRGSNEQFF,TGTGCCAGCAGTTCCCCGGACAGGGGGCGAGGTTCGAATGAGCAGTTCTTC
TRBV10-3,TRBJ2-1,TRBD2,NA,CAIRGTSGTNEQFF,TGTGCCATCAGAGGGACTAGCGGGACCAATGAGCAGTTCTTC
TRBV6-5,TRBJ1-2,TRBD1,NA,CASSFVQGAGGYTF,TGTGCCAGCAGTTTCGTACAGGGGGCCGGTGGCTACACCTTC
TRBV5-1,TRBJ2-5,NA,NA,CASSLAGSDSQETQYF,TGCGCCAGCAGCTTGGCCGGGTCTGACAGCCAAGAGACCCAGTACTTC
TRBV20-1,TRBJ2-7,TRBD2,NA,CSASFASGQAEEQYF,TGCAGTGCTAGTTTCGCTAGCGGGCAGGCCGAGGAGCAGTACTTC
TRBV6-6,TRBJ2-1,TRBD2,NA,CASNKKNLADNEQFF,TGTGCCAGCAATAAGAAAAACCTAGCGGACAATGAGCAGTTCTTC
TRBV7-9,TRBJ2-7,TRBD2,NA,CASSPGLLLEQYF,TGTGCCAGCAGCCCGGGACTACTCCTGGAGCAGTACTTC
TRBV7-8,TRBJ2-7,TRBD1,once,CASSLATGTGAYEQYF,TGTGCCAGCAGCTTAGCGACAGGGACAGGGGCCTACGAGCAGTACTTC
TRBV7-9,TRBJ2-2,NA,NA,CAISHRVNTGELFF,TGTGCCATCTCGCACCGGGTAAACACCGGGGAGCTGTTTTTT
TRBV4-1,TRBJ2-2,TRBD2,NA,CASSQETGWTSGSSGELFF,TGCGCCAGCAGCCAAGAAACAGGGTGGACTAGCGGGAGCTCCGGGGAGCTGTTTTTT
TRBV11-1,TRBJ2-7,TRBD1,NA,CASSTRTGSEQYF,TGTGCCAGCAGCACCCGGACAGGTTCCGAGCAGTACTTC
TRBV18,TRBJ1-4,NA,NA,CASSPPGATNEKLFF,TGTGCCAGCTCACCCCCAGGGGCAACTAATGAAAAACTGTTTTTT